The entry below describes one T cell receptor beta chain. V lost 1 base and J 5 bases, leaving 8 bases between the germline ends. CDR3 length: 13 residues. Germline loops: CDR1 LNHNV, CDR2 YYDKDF (reference sequence). Per the original methods: The authors estimated nucleated cell counts from reference gene primer amplification. Generated by immunoSEQ multiplex PCR, the TCRdb table keeps only in-frame clones and is missing some. Clonal size and the V and J genes are those of that table, whereas D and trimming came from the DNA. Seen here are approximately 73,000 clones, 86% observed once, and the top ten hold roughly 2%. The data are from a study of blood T cell repertoires in COVID-19. Study in general: The origin of the acute and convalescent COVID-19 samples was the United States, Italy and Spain. In each case, the material was cDNA or gDNA derived from T cells, B-cell-depleted T cells, or PBMCs.

This clonotype was sampled from a woman aged 60-75 years with acute or convalescent COVID-19. The chain combines TRBV15 with TRBJ1-2, with a weak D call TRBD1 (6 bases). The sequenced material came from peripheral blood. CDR3 residues: CATSRGQDYGYTF. As DNA, the CDR3 is TGTGCCACCAGCAGAGGACAGGATTATGGCTACACCTTC.